This entry lists 27 T cell receptor beta chains sequenced from one sample in a study of cytomegalovirus exposure and HLA in healthy donors. 60 Vbeta and 13 Jbeta primers were used in PCR. The table came from immunoSEQ multiplex PCR; TCRdb's copy has only in-frame clones and leaves some out. The profile shows fewer than 250,000 clones, 60% to 80% of them singletons. Input material: PBMCs. Receptor source: a male donor in good health and CMV-seronegative.

This clone was seen a handful of times. This sequence joins TRBV7-9 and TRBJ2-7; a possible D gene is TRBD1 (6 bases). The germline V gene has CDR1 SEHNR and CDR2 FQNEAQ (reference sequence). Trimming removed 3 bases at V and 2 bases at J, with 11 bases between. The CDR3 consists of 14 residues. This CDR3 reads CASSFFRQAYEQYF. CDR3 coding DNA: TGTGCCAGCAGCTTTTTCCGACAGGCCTACGAGCAGTACTTC. Combining the CDR3 with reference TRBV7-9 and TRBJ2-7 gives the whole variable domain DTGVSQNPRHKITKRGQNVTFRCDPISEHNRLYWYRQTLGQGPEFLTYFQNEAQLEKSRLLSDRFSAERPKGSFSTLEIQRTEQGDSAMYLCASSFFRQAYEQYFGPGTRLTVT.

The chain carries TRBV2 and TRBJ1-1, with TRBD1 matching over 11 bases. Germline trimming cut 6 bases from V and 4 bases from J; bases unmatched to any gene: 4. Germline values: CDR1 SNHLY, CDR2 FYNNEI. CDR3 length equals 14 residues. The CDR3 loop is CASRTGQGVTEAFF. Here the CDR3 DNA reads TGTGCCAGCAGGACGGGACAGGGGGTCACTGAAGCTTTCTTT.

V is TRBV6-1 and J is TRBJ1-2; 7 bases line up with TRBD1. Germline loops: CDR1 MNHNS, CDR2 SASEGT. The J segment lost 6 bases and the V segment lost 6 bases, leaving 7 bases of the junction unmatched. This CDR3 is 13 amino acids long. The CDR3 reads CASRYTGADGYTF. The DNA for the CDR3 is TGTGCCAGCAGATACACAGGGGCGGATGGCTACACCTTC.

This clone occurred a few times. J is TRBJ1-2 and V is TRBV9; 11 positions agree with TRBD1. J lost 8 bases, V lost 3 bases, and 9 bases had no gene match. Per germline, CDR1 SGDLS and CDR2 YYNGEE. The CDR3 is 15 residues long. CDR3 in DNA: TGTGCCAGCAGCGGGACGGACAGGGGGCCGAGAGGCTACACCTTC. Its translation is CASSGTDRGPRGYTF.

The genes are TRBV9 and TRBJ1-3, with D perhaps matching TRBD1 (6 bases). Germline loops: CDR1 SGDLS, CDR2 YYNGEE. The ends were cut back, 3 bases at V and 4 bases at J, with 23 bases in the middle. The CDR3 loop spans 18 amino acids. The CDR3 bases are TGTGCCAGCAGCGCAGAGGGGACAACCGCACCAGCAGGAAACACCATATATTTT. Translating it yields CASSAEGTTAPAGNTIYF.

J is TRBJ1-6 and V is TRBV4-3; 11 nucleotides line up with TRBD1. V shed 0 bases, J shed 6 bases, and the junction held 4 bases outside the gene matches. Germline CDR1 LGHNA, CDR2 YSLEER. The CDR3 consists of 17 residues. In nucleotides, the CDR3 is TGCGCCAGCAGCCAAGACGGGACAGGGGGAATTAATTCACCCCTCCACTTT. This translates into CASSQDGTGGINSPLHF.

This rearrangement joins TRBV7-6 to TRBJ2-5; 10 positions agree with TRBD1. The germline V gene has CDR1 SGHVS and CDR2 FNYEAQ. The CDR3 contains 16 residues. V dropped 5 bases and J dropped 4; count of bases not matched to a gene: 10. The CDR3 DNA sequence: TGTGCCAGCAGCCCTCAAATTGGGACAGGGGTAGAGACCCAGTACTTC. It translates to CASSPQIGTGVETQYF.

The chain employs TRBV6-5 and TRBJ2-4; 9 bases fit TRBD2. The CDR3 length is 15 residues. Germline CDR1 MNHEY, CDR2 SVGAGI. The V and J ends lost 0 bases and 8 bases, in that order; junction bases with no gene match: 5. Here the CDR3 reads CASSYSAGGRDIQYF. Here the CDR3 DNA reads TGTGCCAGCAGTTACTCGGCGGGAGGGCGGGACATTCAGTACTTC.

The V call is TRBV4-2, the J call TRBJ2-7; 9 bases agree with TRBD2. The ends lost 0 bases at V and 4 bases at J; junction bases unmatched: 13. The germline V gene encodes CDR1 LGHNA and CDR2 YNFKEQ. There are 18 residues in the CDR3. This CDR3 reads CASSQDPTAGLAWYEQYF. The CDR3 DNA is TGTGCCAGCAGCCAAGACCCCACGGCAGGACTAGCGTGGTACGAGCAGTACTTC.

The J gene is TRBJ2-2, the V gene TRBV18, with 8 bases lining up with TRBD1. CDR3 length equals 15 residues. Germline values: CDR1 KGHSH, CDR2 LQKENI. Trimming at V came to 2 bases and at J to 1 base, leaving 0 bases not matched to a gene. The CDR3 coding sequence is TGTGCCAGCTCACCAGGACAGGGGAACACCGGGGAGCTGTTTTTT. Residues: CASSPGQGNTGELFF.

This clone was found a few times. The chain carries TRBV5-6 and TRBJ2-7; no clear D gene. Germline V CDR1 and CDR2: SGHDT, YYEEEE. Trimming left V 4 bases short and J 3 bases short, with 8 bases between. The CDR3 covers 12 residues. The CDR3 is CASSGQIYEQYF. The CDR3 coding sequence is TGTGCCAGCAGCGGTCAGATCTACGAGCAGTACTTC.

The chain combines TRBV27 with TRBJ1-6; D is unclear. The CDR3 runs to 16 residues. Germline CDR1 and CDR2: MNHEY and SMNVEV (reference sequence). Trimming stripped 0 bases from V and 2 bases from J, with 8 bases between. The CDR3 sequence: CASSLSGGAYNSPLHF. The DNA for the CDR3 is TGTGCCAGCAGTTTATCGGGAGGCGCCTATAATTCACCCCTCCACTTT.

The chain links TRBV6-5 to TRBJ2-7; a possible D gene is TRBD2 (6 bases). CDR1 is MNHEY and CDR2 is SVGAGI in the germline V gene. V was clipped by 2 bases and J by 5 bases, with 13 bases between them. The CDR3 has 14 residues. The CDR3 DNA follows: TGTGCCAGCAGTTACAGAGGAGGGAGTCACGAGCAGTACTTC. Protein product: CASSYRGGSHEQYF.

The chain uses TRBV6-6 and TRBJ2-5; a possible D gene is TRBD1 (5 bases). CDR1 is MNHNY, CDR2 SVGAGI, per germline (reference sequence). The CDR3 loop spans 16 amino acids. Trimming stripped 0 bases from V and 2 bases from J, with 13 bases between. The CDR3 spells CASSYSKSAGQETQYF. The CDR3 DNA sequence: TGTGCCAGCAGTTACTCGAAGTCGGCAGGGCAAGAGACCCAGTACTTC.

The chain employs TRBV10-3 and TRBJ2-3, with TRBD2 matching over 8 bases. The CDR3 spans 14 residues. The V gene's germline CDR1 is ENHRY and CDR2 SYGVKD. V was pared by 2 bases and J by 4 bases, with 2 bases of the junction left unmatched. The CDR3 is CAISELRGADTQYF. CDR3 sequence (DNA): TGTGCCATCAGTGAGCTGCGGGGGGCAGATACGCAGTATTTT.

This sequence joins TRBV20-1 and TRBJ2-7; D not certain. Deletions cut 2 bases from V and 3 bases from J, with 5 bases between. This CDR3 has 11 amino acids. Per germline, CDR1 DFQATT and CDR2 SNEGSKA (reference sequence). The CDR3 bases are TGCAGTGCTAGACACTTCTACGAGCAGTACTTC. This codes for CSARHFYEQYF.

The V call is TRBV7-2, the J call TRBJ1-4; 8 bases match TRBD1. This CDR3 contains 13 residues. In germline, CDR1 is SGHTA, CDR2 FQGNSA. After removal of 5 bases from V and 13 bases from J, the junction contained 9 bases not matched to a gene. Here the CDR3 reads CASSPTQTGALFF. Written as DNA, the CDR3 is TGTGCCAGCAGCCCTACCCAGACAGGGGCACTGTTTTTT. The variable domain in full, with the rest retrieved from reference TRBV7-2 and TRBJ1-4, is GAGVSQSPSNKVTEKGKDVELRCDPISGHTALYWYRQSLGQGLEFLIYFQGNSAPDKSGLPSDRFSAERTGGSVSTLTIQRTQQEDSAVYLCASSPTQTGALFFGSGTQLSVL.

V is TRBV9 and J is TRBJ2-2; TRBD2 agrees at 9 bases. The CDR3 spans 16 residues. Germline CDR1 SGDLS, CDR2 YYNGEE. The V segment lost 3 bases and the J segment 2 bases; nucleotides outside the gene matches: 5. This chain's CDR3 is CASSALAGNNTGELFF. CDR3 DNA sequence: TGTGCCAGCAGCGCCCTAGCGGGGAACAACACCGGGGAGCTGTTTTTT. The complete variable domain, with remaining parts taken from reference TRBV9 and TRBJ2-2, reads DSGVTQTPKHLITATGQRVTLRCSPRSGDLSVYWYQQSLDQGLQFLIQYYNGEERAKGNILERFSAQQFPDLHSELNLSSLELGDSALYFCASSALAGNNTGELFFGEGSRLTVL.

The rearrangement links TRBV4-3 to TRBJ2-3; 9 bases are shared with TRBD2. Germline-derived CDR1 and CDR2 are LGHNA and YSLEER. V was clipped by 3 bases and J by 1 base; unmatched bases: 8. This CDR3 has 17 amino acids. The CDR3: CASSHQIRTSGTDTQYF. In DNA form, the CDR3 reads TGCGCCAGCAGCCACCAAATTAGGACTAGCGGCACAGATACGCAGTATTTT.

The chain employs TRBV2 and TRBJ1-5, with D unclear. Trimming removed 3 bases from V and 0 bases from J, with 9 bases in between. This CDR3 contains 15 residues. Germline V CDR1 and CDR2: SNHLY, FYNNEI. The CDR3 nucleotides are TGTGCCAGCAGTGATATGTCGGTTAGCAATCAGCCCCAGCATTTT. It specifies CASSDMSVSNQPQHF.

This sequence joins TRBV7-8 and TRBJ1-5; 7 nucleotides match TRBD1. The V gene's germline CDR1 is SGHVS and CDR2 FQNEAQ. The CDR3 covers 14 residues. V gave up 4 bases and J gave up 6 bases; unmatched junction bases: 6. The CDR3 spells CASSSLRGPQPQHF. CDR3 in DNA: TGTGCCAGCAGCTCCCTTAGGGGGCCTCAGCCCCAGCATTTT.

This chain connects TRBV6-1 to TRBJ2-1; D not resolved. The V gene lost 5 bases and the J gene lost 9 bases, with 17 bases spanning the gap. The CDR3 contains 14 residues. CDR1 MNHNS and CDR2 SASEGT come from the germline V gene. The CDR3 DNA follows: TGTGCCAGCAGTTATCACGGAAGTAGCAGTGAGCAGTTCTTC. This sequence encodes CASSYHGSSSEQFF.

The chain has TRBV28 and TRBJ2-7; possible D gene TRBD2, 6 bases. This CDR3 is 15 amino acids long. The V and J ends lost 2 bases and 0 bases respectively, with 11 bases between them. The germline V gene encodes CDR1 MDHEN and CDR2 SYDVKM. CDR3 protein: CASSLTGLDSYEQYF. Written as DNA, the CDR3 is TGTGCCAGCAGTTTAACGGGACTTGACTCCTACGAGCAGTACTTC.

V is TRBV9 and J is TRBJ2-1, with 7 positions matching TRBD2. Germline V lookup: CDR1 SGDLS, CDR2 YYNGEE. This CDR3 is built from 15 residues. After removal of 7 bases from V and 9 bases from J, the junction contained 16 bases not matched to a gene. The CDR3: CASGSVGRERGEQFF. The CDR3 DNA reads TGTGCCAGCGGGTCAGTGGGGCGGGAGAGGGGTGAGCAGTTCTTC.

The CDR3 DNA sequence: TGTGCCAGCAGCTCCTTGGATGGGGGGGTAACCTACGAGCAGTACTTC. Translation gives CASSSLDGGVTYEQYF. This chain joins TRBV7-9 and TRBJ2-7; 7 nucleotides line up with TRBD2. Germline V gene lookup returns CDR1 SEHNR and CDR2 FQNEAQ (reference sequence). The CDR3 extends over 16 amino acids. V trimming: 4 bases; J trimming: 2 bases; junction bases outside the gene matches: 11.

In its sample, this clone was seen once. The chain joins TRBV5-6 to TRBJ1-6; 8 positions agree with TRBD1. The CDR3 is made up of 14 amino acids. J was trimmed by 8 bases and V by 5 bases; bases with no gene match: 6. Germline V lookup: CDR1 SGHDT, CDR2 YYEEEE. The CDR3 DNA sequence: TGTGCCAGCAGACGGACAGGGCGTGATTCACCCCTCCACTTT. Its translation: CASRRTGRDSPLHF.

The chain carries TRBV5-5 and TRBJ2-7, with D possibly matching TRBD2 (6 bases). Looked up from germline, CDR1 is SGHKS and CDR2 is YYEKEE (reference sequence). CDR3 size: 14 residues. Trimming took 6 bases from V and 1 from J, leaving 14 bases between them. CDR3 region: CASIRSGTSYEQYF. The CDR3, as DNA: TGTGCCAGCATCCGTAGCGGTACATCCTACGAGCAGTACTTC.